The subject of this entry is one T cell receptor beta chain. This sample also contains other DNA sequences that code for the same CDR3. Per the authors' pipeline: Amplification with reference gene primers provided the estimates of nucleated cell counts. Profiling relied on immunoSEQ multiplex PCR, and the TCRdb table lists in-frame clones only, not all of them. V and J calls plus clone size are reproduced from that table; the DNA served to infer D and trimming. The sample includes about 170,000 clones, roughly 85% of them seen just once. The sample originates from a study of blood T cell repertoires in COVID-19. As for the study in general: The samples span acute and convalescent COVID-19 from the United States, Italy and Spain. Nucleic acid was either cDNA or gDNA, and it came from T cells, B-cell-depleted T cells, or PBMCs.

Sequenced input: peripheral blood. The sequence derives from an elderly woman with active or convalescent COVID-19.

CDR3 region: CASSVAAGYSYEQYF. The CDR3 DNA reads as TGTGCCAGCAGCGTAGCGGCGGGCTACTCCTACGAGCAGTACTTC. This chain connects TRBV9 to TRBJ2-7; TRBD2 might be the D (5 bases). The CDR3 contains 15 residues. Trimming removed 0 bases at V and 0 bases at J, with 10 bases between. CDR1 and CDR2 from the germline V gene are SGDLS and YYNGEE.